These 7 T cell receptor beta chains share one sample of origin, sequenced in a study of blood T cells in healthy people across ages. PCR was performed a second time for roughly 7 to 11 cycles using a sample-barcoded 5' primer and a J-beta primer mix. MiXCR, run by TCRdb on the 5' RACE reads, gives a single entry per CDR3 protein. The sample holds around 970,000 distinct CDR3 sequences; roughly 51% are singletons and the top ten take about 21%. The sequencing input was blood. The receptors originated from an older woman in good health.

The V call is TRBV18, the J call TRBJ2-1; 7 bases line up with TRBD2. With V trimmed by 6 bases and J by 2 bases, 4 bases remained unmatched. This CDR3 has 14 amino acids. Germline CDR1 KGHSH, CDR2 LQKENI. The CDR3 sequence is CASSGGEAYNEQFF. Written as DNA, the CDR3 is TGTGCCAGCTCGGGGGGGGAGGCCTACAATGAGCAGTTCTTC.

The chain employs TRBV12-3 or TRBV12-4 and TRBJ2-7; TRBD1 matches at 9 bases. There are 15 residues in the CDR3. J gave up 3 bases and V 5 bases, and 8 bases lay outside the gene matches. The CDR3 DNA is TGTGCCAGCAGTGTCCGGGACAGGGTCGGCTACGAGCAGTACTTC. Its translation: CASSVRDRVGYEQYF.

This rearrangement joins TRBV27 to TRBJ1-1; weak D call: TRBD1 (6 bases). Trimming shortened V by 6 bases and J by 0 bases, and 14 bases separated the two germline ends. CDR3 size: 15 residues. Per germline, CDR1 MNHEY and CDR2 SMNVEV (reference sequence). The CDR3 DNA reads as TGTGCCAGCAGCCCCTGGACAGCCATGAACACTGAAGCTTTCTTT. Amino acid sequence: CASSPWTAMNTEAFF.

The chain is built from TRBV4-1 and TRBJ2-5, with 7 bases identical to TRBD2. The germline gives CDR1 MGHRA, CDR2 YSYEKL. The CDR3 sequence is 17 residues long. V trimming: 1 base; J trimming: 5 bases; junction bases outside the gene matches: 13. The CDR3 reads CASSQGIAGLLTETQYF. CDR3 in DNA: TGCGCCAGCAGCCAAGGGATAGCGGGCCTATTAACCGAGACCCAGTACTTC.

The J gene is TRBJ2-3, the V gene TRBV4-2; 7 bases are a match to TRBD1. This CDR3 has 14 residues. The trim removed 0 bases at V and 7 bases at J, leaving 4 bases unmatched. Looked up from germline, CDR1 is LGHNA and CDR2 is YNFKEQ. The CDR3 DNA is TGTGCCAGCAGCCAAGATACGACAGGGTATACGCAGTATTTT. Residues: CASSQDTTGYTQYF.

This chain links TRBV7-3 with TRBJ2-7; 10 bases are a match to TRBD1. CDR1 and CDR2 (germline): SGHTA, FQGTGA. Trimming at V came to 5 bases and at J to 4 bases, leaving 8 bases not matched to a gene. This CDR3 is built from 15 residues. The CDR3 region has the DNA TGTGCCAGCAGCCCGACAGGGGGCCACTTATACGAGCAGTACTTC. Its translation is CASSPTGGHLYEQYF.

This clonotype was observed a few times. CDR3 sequence (DNA): TGTGCCAGCAGCTCGGGACAGGGGGTCACAGATACGCAGTATTTT. Its translation is CASSSGQGVTDTQYF. This chain joins TRBV7-9 and TRBJ2-3; 11 bases line up with TRBD1. CDR1 and CDR2 from the germline V gene are SEHNR and FQNEAQ (reference sequence). After removal of 4 bases from V and 2 bases from J, the junction contained 2 bases not matched to a gene. The CDR3 contains 15 residues.